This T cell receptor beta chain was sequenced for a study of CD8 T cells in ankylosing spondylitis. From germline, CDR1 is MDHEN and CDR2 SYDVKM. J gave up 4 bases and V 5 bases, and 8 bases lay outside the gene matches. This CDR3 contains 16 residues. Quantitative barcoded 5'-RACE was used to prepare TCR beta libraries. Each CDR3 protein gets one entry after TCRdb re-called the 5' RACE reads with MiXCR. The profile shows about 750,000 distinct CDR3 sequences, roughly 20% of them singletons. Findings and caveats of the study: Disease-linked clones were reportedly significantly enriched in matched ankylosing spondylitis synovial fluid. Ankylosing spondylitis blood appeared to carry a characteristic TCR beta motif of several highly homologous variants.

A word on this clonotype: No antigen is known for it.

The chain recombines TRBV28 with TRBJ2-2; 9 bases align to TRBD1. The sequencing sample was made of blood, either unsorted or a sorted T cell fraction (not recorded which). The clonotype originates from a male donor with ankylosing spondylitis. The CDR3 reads CASSPTGGLGTGELFF. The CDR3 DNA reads TGTGCCAGCAGTCCTACAGGGGGCCTGGGCACCGGGGAGCTGTTTTTT.